The present T cell receptor (beta chain) was sequenced within a study of human T cells and chemical hapten exposure. V lost 0 bases and J lost 5, with 14 bases in between. The length of the CDR3 is 16 residues. In germline, CDR1 is SEHNR, CDR2 FQNEAQ (reference sequence). Time point specified: patch test 3, about 24 weeks after DPC sensitization. The treatment is: therapeutic diphenylcyclopropenone sensitization with weekly scalp DPC. TCRdb reanalysed the RACE reads using MiXCR and keeps one entry per CDR3 protein. The sample has 150,000 to 200,000 distinct CDR3 sequences, approximately 24% seen once; the top ten hold 2% to 2.5%. This clonotype was seen a handful of times.

Specimen: whole blood, collected in connection with sensitization to the hapten diphenylcyclopropenone (DPC). The sequence came from a woman between 40 and 55 years old with alopecia areata. Some clones in this sample may be carry-over from other donors' samples. The rearrangement uses TRBV7-9 and TRBJ2-1; no clear D gene. This chain's CDR3 is CASSLAHSTKDNEQFF. In DNA, the CDR3 is TGTGCCAGCAGCTTAGCGCATAGCACGAAGGACAATGAGCAGTTCTTC.